The clone carrying this T cell receptor (beta chain) has just one count. Its antigen is currently unknown. Unique molecular identifiers were affixed to single, distinct cDNA molecules. TCRdb re-analysed the 5' RACE reads in MiXCR, keeping a single row per CDR3 protein. The profile shows approximately 70,000 distinct CDR3 sequences, around 10% of them singletons. The data belong to a study of early T cells in non-severe SARS-CoV-2 infection. Looking at the study overall: The authors sequenced bulk RNA from unsorted whole blood, leaving chains unpaired.

The V end was cut by 2 bases, the J end by 4 bases, with 9 bases between. The CDR3 totals 13 residues. Germline-derived CDR1 and CDR2 are SGHNT and YYREEE (reference sequence). Findings and caveats of the study: VDJdb matching skewed toward anti-spike CD8 responses, missing private and CD4 specificities.

The V call is TRBV5-4, the J call TRBJ2-5; D is undetermined. The sequence derives from an adult who was a healthcare worker with PCR-confirmed SARS-CoV-2 infection or an uninfected control (not recorded which). The donor label of this sample is uncertain. Sequenced material: whole blood, taken at baseline. In nucleotides, the CDR3 is TGTGCCAGCAGCTTATCTAGTACAGAGACCCAGTACTTC. It translates to CASSLSSTETQYF.